Below are 32 T cell receptor beta chains sequenced from a single sample in a study of shared clonotypes between healthy human individuals. Clones were read by immunoSEQ multiplex PCR, and TCRdb kept only the in-frame ones, dropping some. The sample lists around 1.6 million clones, approximately 98% occurring once. The sequenced sample consisted of naive CD4+ T cells sorted from blood. Noted subset: CD45RA+ positively selected. The receptors stem from a man aged 25-45 years in good health.

The rearrangement uses TRBV19 and TRBJ2-3, with 8 bases lining up with TRBD2. Germline CDR1 reads LNHDA; CDR2 reads SQIVND (reference sequence). Trimming cost V 9 bases and J 0 bases; bases outside gene matches: 14. CDR3 length: 17 amino acids. DNA of the CDR3: TGTGCCAGCCGTGGGACTAGGAAGTCTTCTAGCACAGATACGCAGTATTTT. Translated, it gives CASRGTRKSSSTDTQYF.

The chain links TRBV10-2 to TRBJ1-5, with 9 bases lining up with TRBD1. J was trimmed by 8 bases and V by 6 bases; bases with no gene match: 11. The CDR3 runs 15 residues. Germline V gene sequence: CDR1 WSHSY, CDR2 SAAADI. CDR3 nucleotide sequence: TGCGCCAGCAGGGGACAGGGTGGGGGACGTAAGCCCCAGCATTTT. It is translated as CASRGQGGGRKPQHF.

A remark on this clone: Other DNA sequences within the sample encode an identical CDR3. The V call is TRBV20-1, the J call TRBJ2-4, with no clear D. The V gene's germline CDR1 is DFQATT and CDR2 SNEGSKA (reference sequence). This CDR3 spans 11 amino acids. Trimming removed 7 bases from V and 0 bases from J, with 4 bases in between. The CDR3 nucleotides are TGCAGTGGACTAGCCAAAAACATTCAGTACTTC. Translation: CSGLAKNIQYF.

In DNA, the CDR3 is TGTGCCAGCAGCTTAGGGGGGGGACTGTTTTTT. Translation: CASSLGGGLFF. The chain has TRBV7-2 and TRBJ1-4; tentative D call: TRBD1 (5 bases). V was pared by 1 base and J by 13 bases, with 7 bases between. Per the germline V gene, CDR1 is SGHTA and CDR2 is FQGNSA. This CDR3 comprises 11 residues.

This chain links TRBV5-4 with TRBJ2-7; weak D call: TRBD2 (5 bases). V lost 2 bases, J lost 0 bases, and 12 bases lay in between. Germline CDR1 is SGHNT and CDR2 is YYREEE (reference sequence). The CDR3 sequence is 15 residues long. The CDR3 loop reads CASSLGSSPSYEQYF. CDR3 DNA: TGTGCCAGCAGCTTAGGGAGTTCACCCTCCTACGAGCAGTACTTC.

The chain has TRBV6-4 and TRBJ2-3; D possibly uses TRBD1 or TRBD2 (6 bases each). Trimming left V 0 bases short and J 4 bases short, with 14 bases between. The CDR3 is 16 residues long. Germline lookup yields CDR1 MRHNA and CDR2 SNTAGT. The DNA of the CDR3 is TGTGCCAGCAGTGACTCCAGGAGGGGGTCGGCAGATACGCAGTATTTT. Amino acids: CASSDSRRGSADTQYF.

The V call is TRBV2, the J call TRBJ1-2; 7 bases are a match to TRBD1. The CDR3 loop spans 12 amino acids. With 5 bases clipped from V and 8 bases from J, the junction kept 5 bases outside the gene matches. CDR1 and CDR2 from the germline V gene are SNHLY and FYNNEI. CDR3 loop: CASSRDSPGYTF. For the CDR3, the DNA is TGTGCCAGCAGTAGGGACAGCCCAGGCTACACCTTC.

The V gene is TRBV10-3, the J gene TRBJ1-1; 7 bases fit TRBD1. CDR1 ENHRY and CDR2 SYGVKD come from the germline V gene. V lost 6 bases and J lost 1; bases outside the gene matches: 8. The CDR3 length is 15 residues. CDR3 residues: CAIRDTGEGNTEAFF. CDR3 DNA sequence: TGTGCCATCAGAGACACAGGGGAGGGGAACACTGAAGCTTTCTTT.

The chain uses TRBV5-1 and TRBJ2-3; D unresolved. The CDR3 loop spans 15 amino acids. Germline CDR1 reads SGHRS; CDR2 reads YFSETQ. Trimming took off 0 bases at V and 2 bases at J, with 10 bases between the two ends. The CDR3 nucleotides read TGCGCCAGCAGCTTGGGGGGTCCCAACACAGATACGCAGTATTTT. It specifies CASSLGGPNTDTQYF. Together with reference TRBV5-1 and TRBJ2-3, the CDR3 gives the full variable domain: KAGVTQTPRYLIKTRGQQVTLSCSPISGHRSVSWYQQTPGQGLQFLFEYFSETQRNKGNFPGRFSGRQFSNSRSEMNVSTLELGDSALYLCASSLGGPNTDTQYFGPGTRLTVL.

This chain connects TRBV7-8 to TRBJ2-1, with D possibly being TRBD2 (5 bases). The CDR3 has 14 amino acids. Germline V gene data show CDR1 as SGHVS and CDR2 as FQNEAQ. Deletions cut 5 bases from V and 6 bases from J, with 14 bases between. This CDR3 reads CASSLRLLINEQFF. The CDR3 region has the DNA TGTGCCAGCAGCCTTAGACTACTAATCAATGAGCAGTTCTTC.

The rearrangement links TRBV5-4 to TRBJ1-1; D gene ambiguous. Germline CDR1 and CDR2: SGHNT and YYREEE (reference sequence). V lost 4 bases and J 5 bases, leaving 9 bases between the germline ends. This CDR3 comprises 12 residues. The CDR3 DNA follows: TGTGCCAGCAGCACCAGGCCTACTGAAGCTTTCTTT. It codes for CASSTRPTEAFF.

This clone was seen a single time. This chain links TRBV5-1 with TRBJ2-7; the match to TRBD1 covers 7 bases. The CDR3 is made up of 16 amino acids. With 3 bases clipped from V and 2 bases from J, the junction kept 11 bases outside the gene matches. Germline loops: CDR1 SGHRS, CDR2 YFSETQ. CDR3 nucleotide sequence: TGCGCCAGCAGCTCAAGACAGGGCCCCATACCCTACGAGCAGTACTTC. Protein: CASSSRQGPIPYEQYF.

The CDR3, as DNA: TGTGCCAGCAGCTTGTGGGGACAGGTCTACGAGCAGTACTTC. This encodes CASSLWGQVYEQYF. The J gene is TRBJ2-7, the V gene TRBV5-6, with 8 nucleotides matching TRBD1. In germline, CDR1 is SGHDT, CDR2 YYEEEE. CDR3 length equals 14 residues. Losses at the gene ends were 1 base for V and 3 bases for J; bases not matched to a gene: 3.

The rearrangement joins TRBV29-1 to TRBJ2-5; D is perhaps TRBD1 (5 bases). This CDR3 has 13 amino acids. Trimming shortened V by 5 bases and J by 5 bases, and 15 bases separated the two germline ends. Per the germline V gene, CDR1 is SQVTM and CDR2 is ANQGSEA. CDR3 sequence reads: CSVRGRVFETQYF. CDR3 DNA: TGCAGCGTTAGGGGTCGGGTTTTCGAGACCCAGTACTTC. Supplemented by reference TRBV29-1 and TRBJ2-5, the full variable domain reads SAVISQKPSRDICQRGTSLTIQCQVDSQVTMMFWYRQQPGQSLTLIATANQGSEATYESGFVIDKFPISRPNLTFSTLTVSNMSPEDSSIYLCSVRGRVFETQYFGPGTRLLVL.

The chain is built from TRBV11-2 and TRBJ2-3, with 9 bases lining up with TRBD2. Germline V gene data show CDR1 as SGHAT and CDR2 as FQNNGV. V lost 5 bases and J lost 6; bases outside the gene matches: 9. This CDR3 has 15 residues. The CDR3 DNA follows: TGTGCCAGCAGCATGTTAGCGGGAGATGGGGATACGCAGTATTTT. It yields the protein CASSMLAGDGDTQYF.

This chain links TRBV5-5 with TRBJ2-3; no clear D. Germline loops: CDR1 SGHKS, CDR2 YYEKEE (reference sequence). Trimming took off 0 bases at V and 0 bases at J, with 5 bases between the two ends. CDR3 length: 14 amino acids. Here the CDR3 reads CASSLESSTDTQYF. CDR3 nucleotide sequence: TGTGCCAGCAGCTTGGAATCTAGCACAGATACGCAGTATTTT.

The table lists this clone with a count of one. The chain carries TRBV28 and TRBJ1-5; TRBD1 matches 7 bases. This CDR3 is 15 amino acids long. The J segment lost 7 bases and the V segment lost 5 bases, leaving 11 bases of the junction unmatched. Per the germline V gene, CDR1 is MDHEN and CDR2 is SYDVKM. CDR3 region: CASSQVPTGVQPQHF. The CDR3 DNA is TGTGCCAGCAGTCAAGTCCCCACAGGGGTACAGCCCCAGCATTTT.

J is TRBJ2-7 and V is TRBV5-6, with TRBD2 matching 8 bases. CDR3 length: 14 amino acids. Trimming took 0 bases from V and 5 from J; bases not matched to a gene: 4. Per the germline V gene, CDR1 is SGHDT and CDR2 is YYEEEE. CDR3 in DNA: TGTGCCAGCAGCTTGGGGACTAGCTTCCACGAGCAGTACTTC. Encoded protein: CASSLGTSFHEQYF. Based on the CDR3 plus reference TRBV5-6 and TRBJ2-7, the full variable domain is DAGVTQSPTHLIKTRGQQVTLRCSPKSGHDTVSWYQQALGQGPQFIFQYYEEEERQRGNFPDRFSGHQFPNYSSELNVNALLLGDSALYLCASSLGTSFHEQYFGPGTRLTVT.

The rearrangement links TRBV30 to TRBJ2-6; no clear D. Germline assignment: CDR1 GTSNPN and CDR2 SVGIG (reference sequence). Trimming stripped 4 bases from V and 0 bases from J, with 19 bases between. CDR3 length equals 18 residues. The CDR3 spells CAWTSHSELYSGANVLTF. The CDR3 DNA reads as TGTGCCTGGACCTCTCACTCGGAGTTGTACTCTGGGGCCAACGTCCTGACTTTC.

This clone was seen just once. The chain has TRBV7-9 and TRBJ2-1, with D hard to call. Looked up from germline, CDR1 is SEHNR and CDR2 is FQNEAQ (reference sequence). The V and J ends lost 5 bases and 13 bases respectively, with 3 bases between them. The CDR3 has 8 amino acids. Here the CDR3 DNA reads TGTGCCAGCAGCGTTCAGTTCTTC. This gives the protein CASSVQFF.

The genes are TRBV5-1 and TRBJ2-7; 11 positions match TRBD2. With 4 bases clipped from V and 5 bases from J, the junction kept 8 bases outside the gene matches. This CDR3 is built from 15 residues. CDR1 is SGHRS, CDR2 YFSETQ, per germline. The CDR3 region is CASSQGLAGYDEQYF. For the CDR3, the DNA is TGCGCCAGCAGCCAAGGACTAGCGGGTTACGACGAGCAGTACTTC.

Worth noting for this clone: The same CDR3 can be traced to other DNA sequences in this sample. The chain joins TRBV15 to TRBJ2-1; the match to TRBD2 covers 14 bases. Germline-derived CDR1 and CDR2 are LNHNV and YYDKDF (reference sequence). The CDR3 extends over 18 amino acids. V was pared by 1 base and J by 0 bases, with 2 bases of the junction left unmatched. CDR3 in DNA: TGTGCCACCAGCAGAGGACTAGCGGGAGGGCTCTCCTACAATGAGCAGTTCTTC. This sequence encodes CATSRGLAGGLSYNEQFF.

The chain links TRBV15 to TRBJ2-3, with 7 positions matching TRBD1. The CDR3 loop spans 13 amino acids. J gave up 7 bases and V 4 bases, and 5 bases lay outside the gene matches. CDR1 LNHNV and CDR2 YYDKDF come from the germline V gene (reference sequence). The CDR3 loop is CATSKGGRNTQYF. The CDR3 DNA follows: TGTGCCACCAGCAAAGGGGGCCGGAATACGCAGTATTTT.

This clone was recorded only once. The chain couples TRBV5-1 to TRBJ2-3; TRBD2 aligns across 8 bases. This CDR3 spans 15 amino acids. J was trimmed by 6 bases and V by 0 bases; bases with no gene match: 6. Germline CDR1 and CDR2: SGHRS and YFSETQ. The chain's CDR3 is CASSLERERLDTQYF. The CDR3 DNA sequence: TGCGCCAGCAGCTTGGAGCGGGAGAGGTTGGATACGCAGTATTTT.

The chain carries TRBV27 and TRBJ2-7; tentatively, D is TRBD1 (6 bases). The germline gives CDR1 MNHEY, CDR2 SMNVEV (reference sequence). The CDR3 runs 14 residues. The V end lost 8 bases, the J end lost 2 bases, and 16 bases lay between the germline ends. This CDR3 is CASLTNREPYEQYF. CDR3 coding DNA: TGTGCCAGCCTGACAAACAGGGAACCCTACGAGCAGTACTTC.

The chain joins TRBV6-5 to TRBJ2-4; tentative D call: TRBD1 (5 bases). The CDR3 runs 13 residues. Germline assignment: CDR1 MNHEY and CDR2 SVGAGI. V lost 6 bases to trimming and J lost 6 bases, with 12 bases between them. CDR3 DNA: TGTGCCAGCAGGGCAGGGCCGATAAACATTCAGTACTTC. It encodes CASRAGPINIQYF.

This sequence joins TRBV11-2 and TRBJ1-2; no reliable D call. Trimming removed 0 bases from V and 8 bases from J, with 16 bases in between. The CDR3 totals 15 residues. Germline CDR1 SGHAT, CDR2 FQNNGV. This chain's CDR3 is CASSLDPTFGAGYTF. In DNA form, the CDR3 reads TGTGCCAGCAGCTTAGATCCCACGTTTGGCGCCGGCTACACCTTC.

J is TRBJ2-1 and V is TRBV9; 10 bases are shared with TRBD2. The germline CDR1 and CDR2 sequences are SGDLS and YYNGEE. The CDR3 extends over 15 amino acids. V lost 6 bases to trimming and J lost 2 bases; unmatched junction nucleotides: 5. The CDR3 loop is CASNLAGDPYNEQFF. CDR3 nucleotide sequence: TGTGCCAGCAACCTAGCGGGAGACCCCTACAATGAGCAGTTCTTC. The full variable domain, with the rest looked up from reference TRBV9 and TRBJ2-1, is DSGVTQTPKHLITATGQRVTLRCSPRSGDLSVYWYQQSLDQGLQFLIQYYNGEERAKGNILERFSAQQFPDLHSELNLSSLELGDSALYFCASNLAGDPYNEQFFGPGTRLTVL.

Details on this clone: Germline is not matched at one junction end, which may reflect a read error. The V gene is TRBV7-7, the J gene TRBJ2-5, with TRBD1 as a possible D gene (5 bases). The CDR3 runs 13 residues. Germline V CDR1 and CDR2: SSHAT, FNYEAQ (reference sequence). The CDR3 DNA is TGTGCTAGCAGCTTAGACACAGGAGAGACCCAGTACTTC. Its translation is CASSLDTGETQYF.

This sequence joins TRBV5-1 and TRBJ2-1; 8 bases are a match to TRBD2. Germline lookup yields CDR1 SGHRS and CDR2 YFSETQ. The CDR3 loop spans 15 amino acids. Trimming took 6 bases from V and 7 from J; bases not matched to a gene: 12. The CDR3 coding sequence is TGCGCCAGCAACCCGATAACGGGAGGGCTTAATGAGCAGTTCTTC. This gives the protein CASNPITGGLNEQFF.

This chain joins TRBV6-6 and TRBJ2-1; no firm D call. Between the trimmed V and J ends, which lost 2 bases and 1 base, there was a span of 9 bases. The CDR3 runs 15 residues. Germline CDR1 reads MNHNY; CDR2 reads SVGAGI (reference sequence). The CDR3 spells CASSYGVGSYNEQFF. Here the CDR3 DNA reads TGTGCCAGCAGTTACGGTGTCGGATCCTACAATGAGCAGTTCTTC.

Note on this clone: Other DNA sequences in this sample translate to the same CDR3. This sequence joins TRBV28 and TRBJ2-7; TRBD1 matches at 7 bases. CDR1 is MDHEN, CDR2 SYDVKM, per germline. V shed 8 bases, J shed 3 bases, and the junction held 10 bases outside the gene matches. The CDR3 extends over 14 amino acids. The CDR3 loop reads CASSSTGTVYEQYF. The CDR3 region has the DNA TGTGCCAGCTCGAGTACCGGGACAGTCTACGAGCAGTACTTC.